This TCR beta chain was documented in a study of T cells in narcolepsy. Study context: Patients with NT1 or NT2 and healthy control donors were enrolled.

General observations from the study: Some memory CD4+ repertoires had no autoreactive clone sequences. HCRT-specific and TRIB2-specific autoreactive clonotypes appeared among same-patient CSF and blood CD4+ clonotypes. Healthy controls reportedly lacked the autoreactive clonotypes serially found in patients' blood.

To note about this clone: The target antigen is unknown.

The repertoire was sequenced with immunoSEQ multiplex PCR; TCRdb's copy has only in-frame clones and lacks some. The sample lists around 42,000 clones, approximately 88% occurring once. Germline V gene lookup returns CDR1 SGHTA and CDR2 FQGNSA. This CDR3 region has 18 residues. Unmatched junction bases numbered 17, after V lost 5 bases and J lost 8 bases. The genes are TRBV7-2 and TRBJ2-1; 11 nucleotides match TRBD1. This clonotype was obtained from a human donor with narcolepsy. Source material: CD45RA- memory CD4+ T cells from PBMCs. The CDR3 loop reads CASSQSPLRDRGKYEQFF. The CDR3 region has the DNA TGTGCCAGCAGCCAATCCCCCTTGCGGGACAGGGGGAAGTATGAGCAGTTCTTC. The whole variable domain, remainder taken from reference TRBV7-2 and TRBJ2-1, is GAGVSQSPSNKVTEKGKDVELRCDPISGHTALYWYRQSLGQGLEFLIYFQGNSAPDKSGLPSDRFSAERTGGSVSTLTIQRTQQEDSAVYLCASSQSPLRDRGKYEQFFGPGTRLTVL.